Listed here is a single T cell receptor beta chain. The antigen is undetermined. These data come from a study of regulatory T cells in long-lasting Graves disease. Trimming took 0 bases from V and 8 from J, leaving 14 bases between them. The germline gives CDR1 MDHEN, CDR2 SYDVKM. CDR3 length equals 15 residues. CDR3-region Arm-PCR and iRepertoire HTBI primers produced the TCR beta libraries. MiXCR was run by TCRdb on the multiplex PCR reads, yielding one entry per CDR3 protein. There are approximately 560,000 distinct CDR3 sequences in the sample; about 15% occur only once, and around 13% lies in the top ten. General observations from the study: Favored usage of TRBV28, TRBJ1-2 and TRBJ2-5 was recorded in persistent disease.

As to time point: newly diagnosed GD, antithyroid drugs for less than 3 months. Scientists built the TCR library using RNA that was extracted from PBMCs. These sequences were also reported in another study, on T cells in Graves' hyperthyroidism and ophthalmopathy. This second report adds: Ophthalmopathy got predicted by the model a median about six months before its onset.

This clonotype was obtained from a man aged 18-30 years with Graves disease. Source: peripheral blood mononuclear cells (PBMCs), taken at new diagnosis, from a patient treated with antithyroid drugs. V is TRBV28 and J is TRBJ1-3, with D possibly being TRBD1 (5 bases). This chain's CDR3 is CASSLWTLGTDTIYF. The CDR3 nucleotides are TGTGCCAGCAGTTTATGGACTTTGGGGACGGACACCATATATTTT.